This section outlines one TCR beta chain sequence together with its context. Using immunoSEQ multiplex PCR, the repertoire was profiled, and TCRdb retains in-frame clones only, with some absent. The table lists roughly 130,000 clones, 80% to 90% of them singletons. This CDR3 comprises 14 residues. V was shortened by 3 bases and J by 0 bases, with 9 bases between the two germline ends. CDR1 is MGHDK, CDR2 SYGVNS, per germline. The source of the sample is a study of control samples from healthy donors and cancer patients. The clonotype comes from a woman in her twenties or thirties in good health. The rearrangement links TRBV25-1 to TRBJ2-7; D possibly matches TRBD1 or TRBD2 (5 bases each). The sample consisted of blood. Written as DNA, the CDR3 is TGTGCCAGCAGTGACCGGGACGGCTCCTACGAGCAGTACTTC. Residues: CASSDRDGSYEQYF.